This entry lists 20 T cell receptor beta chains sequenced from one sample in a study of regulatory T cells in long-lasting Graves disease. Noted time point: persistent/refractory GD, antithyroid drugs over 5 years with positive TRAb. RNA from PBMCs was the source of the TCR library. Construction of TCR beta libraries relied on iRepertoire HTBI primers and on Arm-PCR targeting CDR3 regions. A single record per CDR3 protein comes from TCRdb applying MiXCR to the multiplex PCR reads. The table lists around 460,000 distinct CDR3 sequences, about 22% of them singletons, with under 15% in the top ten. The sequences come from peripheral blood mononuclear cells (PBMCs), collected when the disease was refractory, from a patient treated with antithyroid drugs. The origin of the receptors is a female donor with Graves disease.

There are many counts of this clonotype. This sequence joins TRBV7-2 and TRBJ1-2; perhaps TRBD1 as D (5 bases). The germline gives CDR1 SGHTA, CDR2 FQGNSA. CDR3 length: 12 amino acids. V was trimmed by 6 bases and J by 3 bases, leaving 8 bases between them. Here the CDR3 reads CASSGGDYGYTF. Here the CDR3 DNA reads TGTGCCAGCAGTGGGGGGGACTATGGCTACACCTTC.

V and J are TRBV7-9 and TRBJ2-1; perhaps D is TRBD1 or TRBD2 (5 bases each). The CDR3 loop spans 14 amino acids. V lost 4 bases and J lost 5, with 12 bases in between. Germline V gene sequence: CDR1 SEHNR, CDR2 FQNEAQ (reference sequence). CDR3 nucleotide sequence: TGTGCCAGCAGCTCTCGTGGGGGAGACAATGAGCAGTTCTTC. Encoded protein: CASSSRGGDNEQFF.

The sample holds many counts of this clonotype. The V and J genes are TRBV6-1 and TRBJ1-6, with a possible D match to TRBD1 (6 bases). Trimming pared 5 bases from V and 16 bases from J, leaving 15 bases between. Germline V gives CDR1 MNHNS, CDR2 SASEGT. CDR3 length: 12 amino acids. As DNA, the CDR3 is TGTGCCAGCAGTAACCACGGGGGCCCTCTCCACTTT. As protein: CASSNHGGPLHF.

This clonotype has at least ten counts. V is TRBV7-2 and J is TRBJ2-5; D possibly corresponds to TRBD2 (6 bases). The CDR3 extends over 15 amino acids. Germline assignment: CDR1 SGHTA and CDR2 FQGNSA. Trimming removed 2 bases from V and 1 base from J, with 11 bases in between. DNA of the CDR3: TGTGCCAGCAGCTTACAGGGACTCATCCAAGAGACCCAGTACTTC. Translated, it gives CASSLQGLIQETQYF.

DNA of the CDR3: TGTGCCAGCAGCCCAGGGGCGATCACCTACAATGAGCAGTTCTTC. Protein product: CASSPGAITYNEQFF. The chain is built from TRBV9 and TRBJ2-1, with a possible D match to TRBD1 (6 bases). Germline values: CDR1 SGDLS, CDR2 YYNGEE. V shed 4 bases and J shed 2 bases, with 13 bases lying between them. This CDR3 is built from 15 residues.

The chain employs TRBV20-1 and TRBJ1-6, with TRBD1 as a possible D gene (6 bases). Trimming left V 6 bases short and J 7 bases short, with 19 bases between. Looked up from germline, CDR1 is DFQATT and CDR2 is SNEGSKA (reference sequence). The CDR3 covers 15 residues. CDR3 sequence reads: CSAKRGETWNSPLHF. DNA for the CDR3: TGCAGTGCAAAAAGGGGGGAAACGTGGAATTCACCCCTCCACTTT.

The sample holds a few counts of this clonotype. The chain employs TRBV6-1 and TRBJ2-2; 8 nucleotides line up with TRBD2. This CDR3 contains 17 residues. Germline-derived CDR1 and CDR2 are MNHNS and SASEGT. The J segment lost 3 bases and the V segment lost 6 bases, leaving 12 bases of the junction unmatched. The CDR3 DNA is TGTGCCAGCAGCCCCCGAATTGCGGGAGGTCACACCGGGGAGCTGTTTTTT. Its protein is CASSPRIAGGHTGELFF.

CDR3 in DNA: TGTGCCAGCAGCTTTGGAGACGGAGTTAACTATGGCTACACCTTC. The encoded protein is CASSFGDGVNYGYTF. The V call is TRBV7-6, the J call TRBJ1-2; D gene ambiguous. Germline CDR1 is SGHVS and CDR2 is FNYEAQ. This CDR3 has 15 residues. V was shortened by 3 bases and J by 1 base, with 12 bases between the two germline ends.

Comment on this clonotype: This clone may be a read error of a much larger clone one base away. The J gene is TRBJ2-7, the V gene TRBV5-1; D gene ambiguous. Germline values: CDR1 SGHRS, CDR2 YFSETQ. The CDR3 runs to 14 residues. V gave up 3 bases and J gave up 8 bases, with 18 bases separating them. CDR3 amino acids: CASSYSIGQYKQYF. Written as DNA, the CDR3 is TGCGCCAGCAGCTACTCCATCGGCCAATACAAGCAGTACTTC.

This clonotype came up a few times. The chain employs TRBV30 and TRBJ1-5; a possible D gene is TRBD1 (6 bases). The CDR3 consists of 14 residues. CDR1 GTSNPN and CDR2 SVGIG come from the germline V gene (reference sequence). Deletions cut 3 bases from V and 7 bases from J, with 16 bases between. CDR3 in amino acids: CAWSEGGFGQPQHF. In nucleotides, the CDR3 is TGTGCCTGGAGCGAGGGGGGGTTCGGGCAGCCCCAGCATTTT.

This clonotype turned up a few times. For the CDR3, the DNA is TGTGCCAGCAGCCAAGATGGAGAAGGGTTCTACGAGCAGTACTTC. Encoded protein: CASSQDGEGFYEQYF. The chain combines TRBV3-1 with TRBJ2-7; D unresolved. This CDR3 has 15 residues. The germline V gene has CDR1 LGHDT and CDR2 YNNKEL (reference sequence). V was trimmed by 0 bases and J by 3 bases, leaving 12 bases between them.

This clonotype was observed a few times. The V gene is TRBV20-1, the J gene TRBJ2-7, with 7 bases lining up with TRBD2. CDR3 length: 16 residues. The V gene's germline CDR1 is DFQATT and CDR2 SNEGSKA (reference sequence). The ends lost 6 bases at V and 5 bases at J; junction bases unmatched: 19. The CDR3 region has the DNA TGCAGTGCCCCGAAAAGCCGCGACCCGAGCGGGGACGAGCAGTACTTC. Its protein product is CSAPKSRDPSGDEQYF.

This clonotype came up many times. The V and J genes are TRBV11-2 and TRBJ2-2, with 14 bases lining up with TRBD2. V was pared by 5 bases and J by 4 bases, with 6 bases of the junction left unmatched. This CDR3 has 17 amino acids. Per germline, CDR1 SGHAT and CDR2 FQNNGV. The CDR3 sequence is CASSPGLAGVLTGELFF. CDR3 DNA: TGTGCCAGCAGCCCGGGACTAGCGGGGGTACTCACCGGGGAGCTGTTTTTT. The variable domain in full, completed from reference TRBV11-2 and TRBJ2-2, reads EAGVAQSPRYKIIEKRQSVAFWCNPISGHATLYWYQQILGQGPKLLIQFQNNGVVDDSQLPKDRFSAERLKGVDSTLKIQPAKLEDSAVYLCASSPGLAGVLTGELFFGEGSRLTVL.

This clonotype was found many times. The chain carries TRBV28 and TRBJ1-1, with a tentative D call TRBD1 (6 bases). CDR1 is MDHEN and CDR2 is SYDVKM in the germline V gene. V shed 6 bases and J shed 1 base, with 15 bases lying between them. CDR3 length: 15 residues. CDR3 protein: CASRIPDRRNTEAFF. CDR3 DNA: TGTGCCAGCAGGATACCCGACAGGAGGAACACTGAAGCTTTCTTT.

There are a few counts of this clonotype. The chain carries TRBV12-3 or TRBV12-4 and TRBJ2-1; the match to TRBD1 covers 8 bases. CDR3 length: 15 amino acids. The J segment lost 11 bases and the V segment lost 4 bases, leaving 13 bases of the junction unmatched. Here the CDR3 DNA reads TGTGCCAGCAGTTCTATTTGGACAGGGAAGGATAAGCAGTTCTTC. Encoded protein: CASSSIWTGKDKQFF.

The CDR3: CAISPGQGGTEAFF. CDR3 nucleotide sequence: TGTGCCATCAGCCCGGGACAGGGTGGCACTGAAGCTTTCTTT. The chain recombines TRBV10-3 with TRBJ1-1; 9 bases are a match to TRBD1. The CDR3 totals 14 residues. V dropped 6 bases and J dropped 4; count of bases not matched to a gene: 6. The germline CDR1 and CDR2 sequences are ENHRY and SYGVKD.

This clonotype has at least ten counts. The CDR3 spells CASSFRDSHEAFF. The CDR3 bases are TGTGCCAGCAGCTTTCGGGACAGCCACGAAGCTTTCTTT. V and J are TRBV11-3 and TRBJ1-1, with 7 nucleotides matching TRBD1. V lost 3 bases and J lost 8; bases outside the gene matches: 6. Germline V gene sequence: CDR1 SGHNT, CDR2 YENEEA. The CDR3 is 13 residues long.

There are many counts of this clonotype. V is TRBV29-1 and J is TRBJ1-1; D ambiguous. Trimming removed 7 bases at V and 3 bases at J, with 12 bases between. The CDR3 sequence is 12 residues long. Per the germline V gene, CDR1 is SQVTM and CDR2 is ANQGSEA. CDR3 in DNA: TGCAGCGGGAGGGAATGGGACACTGAAGCTTTCTTT. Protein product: CSGREWDTEAFF.

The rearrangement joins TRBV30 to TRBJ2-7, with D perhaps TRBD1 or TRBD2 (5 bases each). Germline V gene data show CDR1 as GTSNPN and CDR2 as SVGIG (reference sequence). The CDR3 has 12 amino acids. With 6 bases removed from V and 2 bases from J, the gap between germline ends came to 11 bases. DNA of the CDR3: TGTGCCTGTTGGGACGTAGCCTACGAGCAGTACTTC. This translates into CACWDVAYEQYF.

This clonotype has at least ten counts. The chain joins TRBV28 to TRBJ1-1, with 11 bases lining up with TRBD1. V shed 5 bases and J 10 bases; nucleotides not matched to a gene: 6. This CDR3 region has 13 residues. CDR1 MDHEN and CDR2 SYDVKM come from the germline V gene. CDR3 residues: CASSLTGQGGAFF. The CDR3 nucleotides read TGTGCCAGCAGTCTGACGGGACAGGGGGGAGCTTTCTTT.